Below are 10 T cell receptor beta chains sequenced from a single sample in a study of T cell responses to AZD1222 COVID-19 vaccine. Repertoires were generated with immunoSEQ multiplex PCR, while TCRdb's copy carries only in-frame clones and drops some. This sample has 90,000 to 110,000 clones, with 88% found just once. This specimen was peripheral blood, taken on day 0 of AZD1222 vaccination. The receptors here all came from an adult in good health.

In nucleotides, the CDR3 is TGCGCCAGCAGCCCCTTAGGGCTAGGGCCCACGGATACGCAGTATTTT. Protein sequence: CASSPLGLGPTDTQYF. V and J are TRBV5-1 and TRBJ2-3; unclear D gene. This CDR3 has 16 amino acids. V was cut by 4 bases and J by 6 bases, with 21 bases left in between. Germline V gene lookup returns CDR1 SGHRS and CDR2 YFSETQ. The full variable domain, its missing parts supplied by reference TRBV5-1 and TRBJ2-3, is KAGVTQTPRYLIKTRGQQVTLSCSPISGHRSVSWYQQTPGQGLQFLFEYFSETQRNKGNFPGRFSGRQFSNSRSEMNVSTLELGDSALYLCASSPLGLGPTDTQYFGPGTRLTVL.

This clone appeared once. The V and J genes are TRBV5-1 and TRBJ1-3; D gene unclear. Germline V CDR1 and CDR2: SGHRS, YFSETQ. Trimming removed 5 bases at V and 0 bases at J, with 9 bases between. The CDR3 length is 14 residues. Here the CDR3 DNA reads TGCGCCAGCAGATCTACGGACTCTGGAAACACCATATATTTT. Its protein product is CASRSTDSGNTIYF.

The V and J genes are TRBV2 and TRBJ2-3; possibly TRBD1 for D (6 bases). The V and J ends lost 5 bases and 0 bases respectively, with 12 bases between them. CDR1 is SNHLY, CDR2 FYNNEI, per germline. The CDR3 extends over 15 amino acids. The CDR3 coding sequence is TGTGCCAGCAGTCTAAGGACAGCTAGCACAGATACGCAGTATTTT. It specifies CASSLRTASTDTQYF.

The rearrangement joins TRBV5-6 to TRBJ2-7; D unresolved. Germline CDR1 and CDR2: SGHDT and YYEEEE. The CDR3 sequence is 14 residues long. V lost 0 bases to trimming and J lost 2 bases, with 9 bases between them. The CDR3 here is CASSLAQAPYEQYF. The CDR3 DNA follows: TGTGCCAGCAGCTTGGCGCAGGCCCCCTACGAGCAGTACTTC.

V is TRBV3-1 (or the pseudogene TRBV3-2) and J is TRBJ1-6; D perhaps matches TRBD1 (6 bases). The germline gives CDR1 LGHDT, CDR2 YNNKEL (reference sequence). This CDR3 is 13 amino acids long. Trimming cost V 4 bases and J 5 bases, with 6 bases left between them. CDR3 protein: CASSRTDNSPLHF. The CDR3 nucleotides read TGTGCCAGCAGCCGGACAGATAATTCACCCCTCCACTTT.

J is TRBJ1-6 and V is TRBV3-1 (or the pseudogene TRBV3-2), with TRBD1 matching 8 bases. Germline loops: CDR1 LGHDT, CDR2 YNNKEL (reference sequence). Trimming took 2 bases from V and 10 from J; bases not matched to a gene: 4. This CDR3 region has 14 residues. The CDR3 DNA reads as TGTGCCAGCAGCCAATGGGCAGGGGGCTCACCCCTCCACTTT. This encodes CASSQWAGGSPLHF.

The gene calls are TRBV30 and TRBJ1-5; D is ambiguous. V gave up 3 bases and J gave up 2 bases, with 8 bases separating them. Germline V gene data show CDR1 as GTSNPN and CDR2 as SVGIG (reference sequence). The CDR3 covers 13 residues. Written as DNA, the CDR3 is TGTGCCTGGAGCATCCAGGGCAATCAGCCCCAGCATTTT. This codes for CAWSIQGNQPQHF.

The chain is built from TRBV2 and TRBJ2-3; 7 bases are shared with TRBD2. V was pared by 7 bases and J by 6 bases, with 10 bases of the junction left unmatched. The CDR3 sequence is 14 residues long. CDR1 SNHLY and CDR2 FYNNEI come from the germline V gene. CDR3 DNA sequence: TGTGCCAGCACAGGAGTGGGCGGGAGTGATACGCAGTATTTT. Amino acids: CASTGVGGSDTQYF.

This clone was counted once. V gene TRBV3-1 (or the pseudogene TRBV3-2) combines with J gene TRBJ1-2; D is unclear. CDR1 is LGHDT, CDR2 YNNKEL, per germline (reference sequence). The CDR3 is 12 residues long. The V end was cut by 1 base, the J end by 4 bases, with 4 bases between. The CDR3 is CASSQGVYGYTF. The CDR3 DNA reads as TGTGCCAGCAGCCAAGGGGTCTATGGCTACACCTTC.

V is TRBV19 and J is TRBJ2-7; D is possibly TRBD1 (5 bases). The CDR3 has 13 amino acids. CDR1 is LNHDA and CDR2 is SQIVND in the germline V gene (reference sequence). Trimming pared 3 bases from V and 3 bases from J, leaving 9 bases between. The CDR3 loop is CASSMQGFYEQYF. CDR3 DNA: TGTGCCAGTAGTATGCAGGGTTTCTACGAGCAGTACTTC. Combining the CDR3 with reference TRBV19 and TRBJ2-7 gives the whole variable domain DGGITQSPKYLFRKEGQNVTLSCEQNLNHDAMYWYRQDPGQGLRLIYYSQIVNDFQKGDIAEGYSVSREKKESFPLTVTSAQKNPTAFYLCASSMQGFYEQYFGPGTRLTVT.